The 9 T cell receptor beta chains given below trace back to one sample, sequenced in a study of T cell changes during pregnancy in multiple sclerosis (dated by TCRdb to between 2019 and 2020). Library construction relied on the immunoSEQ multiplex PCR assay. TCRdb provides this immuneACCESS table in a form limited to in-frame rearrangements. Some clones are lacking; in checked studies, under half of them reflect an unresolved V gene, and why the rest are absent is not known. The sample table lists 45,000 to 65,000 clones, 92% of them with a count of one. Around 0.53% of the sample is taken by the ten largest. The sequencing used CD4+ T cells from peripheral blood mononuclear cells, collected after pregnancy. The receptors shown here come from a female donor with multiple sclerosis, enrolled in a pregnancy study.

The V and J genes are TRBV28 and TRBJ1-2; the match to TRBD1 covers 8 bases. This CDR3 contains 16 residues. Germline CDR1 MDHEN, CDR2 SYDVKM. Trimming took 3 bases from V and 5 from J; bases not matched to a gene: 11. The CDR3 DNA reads TGTGCCAGCAGTTTGTCGGGGACAGGTCTTAGGTATGGCTACACCTTC. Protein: CASSLSGTGLRYGYTF.

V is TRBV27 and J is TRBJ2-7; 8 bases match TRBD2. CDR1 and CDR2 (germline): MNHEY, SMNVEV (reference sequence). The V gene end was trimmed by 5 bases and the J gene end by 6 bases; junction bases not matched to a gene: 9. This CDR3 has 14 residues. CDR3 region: CASSKLTRGGEQYF. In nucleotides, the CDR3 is TGTGCCAGCAGTAAACTGACTCGGGGGGGCGAGCAGTACTTC.

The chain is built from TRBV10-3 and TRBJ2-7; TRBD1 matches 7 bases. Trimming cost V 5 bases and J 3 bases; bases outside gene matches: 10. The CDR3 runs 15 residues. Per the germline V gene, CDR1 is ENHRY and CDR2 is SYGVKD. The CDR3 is CAISPNPGQIYEQYF. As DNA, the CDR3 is TGTGCCATCAGTCCTAACCCGGGACAGATCTACGAGCAGTACTTC.

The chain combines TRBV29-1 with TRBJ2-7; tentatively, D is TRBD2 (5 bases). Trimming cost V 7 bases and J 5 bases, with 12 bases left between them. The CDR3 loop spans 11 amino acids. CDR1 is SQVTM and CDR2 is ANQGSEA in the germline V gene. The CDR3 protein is CSANSGDEQYF. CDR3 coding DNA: TGCAGCGCTAACTCCGGGGACGAGCAGTACTTC.

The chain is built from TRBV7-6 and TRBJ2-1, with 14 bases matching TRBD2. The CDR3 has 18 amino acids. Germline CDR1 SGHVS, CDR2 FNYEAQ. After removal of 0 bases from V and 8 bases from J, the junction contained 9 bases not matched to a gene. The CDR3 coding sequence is TGTGCCAGCAGCTTAGCGAGGGGGACTAGCGGGAGTATTCATGAGCAGTTCTTC. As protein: CASSLARGTSGSIHEQFF.

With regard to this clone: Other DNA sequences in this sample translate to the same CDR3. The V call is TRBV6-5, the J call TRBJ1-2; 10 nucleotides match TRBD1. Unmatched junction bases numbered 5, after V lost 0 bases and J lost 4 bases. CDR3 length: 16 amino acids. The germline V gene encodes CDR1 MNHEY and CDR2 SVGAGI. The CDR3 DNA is TGTGCCAGCAGTTACTCTAGGACAGGGGGAGGCTATGGCTACACCTTC. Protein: CASSYSRTGGGYGYTF.

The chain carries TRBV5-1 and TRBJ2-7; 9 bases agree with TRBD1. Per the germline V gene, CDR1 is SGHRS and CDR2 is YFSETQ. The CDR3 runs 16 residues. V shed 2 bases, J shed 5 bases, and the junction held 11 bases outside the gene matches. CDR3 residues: CASSLTPGQGRNEQYF. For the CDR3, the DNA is TGCGCCAGCAGCTTAACCCCGGGACAGGGTCGGAACGAGCAGTACTTC.

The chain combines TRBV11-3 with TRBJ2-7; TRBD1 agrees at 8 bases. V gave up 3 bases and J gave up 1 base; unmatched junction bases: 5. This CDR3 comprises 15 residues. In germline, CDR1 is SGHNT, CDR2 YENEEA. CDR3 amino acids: CASSLRTGTSYEQYF. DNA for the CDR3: TGTGCCAGCAGCTTGCGGACAGGGACGTCCTACGAGCAGTACTTC.

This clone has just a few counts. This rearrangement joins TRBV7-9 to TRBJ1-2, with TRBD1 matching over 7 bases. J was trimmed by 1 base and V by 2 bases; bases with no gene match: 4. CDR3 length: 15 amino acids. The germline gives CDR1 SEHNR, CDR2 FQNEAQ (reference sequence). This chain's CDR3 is CASSLSGQRNYGYTF. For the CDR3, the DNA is TGTGCCAGCAGCTTATCGGGACAGCGTAACTATGGCTACACCTTC.